Sequencing of this T cell receptor (beta chain) was carried out in a study of vaccination effects on CD4 cells after COVID-19. Generated by immunoSEQ multiplex PCR, the TCRdb table keeps only in-frame clones and is missing some. Among under 85,000 clones, around 74% were seen once, and the ten largest hold around 1%. Comment on this clone: The antigen is not known.

Sequencing was preceded by expansion of antigen-specific CD4+ T cells with viral peptide pools in the ViraFEST assay. An approximately 10-day culture period preceded the isolation of CD4+ T cells. Participants each got two BNT162b2 or mRNA-1273 vaccine doses. Each culture well received under 2.5 million PBMC. These cells were then cultured in IMDM with roughly 9.8 IU/ml IL-2 and 8.5 to 10 ug/ml peptides. Cultures had half their medium replaced with IL-2 medium on days 3 and 7. The CDR3 has 16 amino acids. CDR1 SGHTA and CDR2 FQGTGA come from the germline V gene. V was trimmed by 6 bases and J by 5 bases, leaving 19 bases between them.

Material: CD4+ T cells from PBMCs cultured with HCoV-OC43 spike peptides, obtained after COVID-19 vaccination. Noted subset: HCoV-OC43 spike overlapping peptide pool stimulation. This clonotype originated in a human donor who received a COVID-19 vaccine. The chain has TRBV7-3 and TRBJ2-2, with a tentative D call TRBD1 (7 bases). CDR3 bases: TGTGCCAGCAGACCCGCAGGGGGTGGGGGGACCGGGGAGCTGTTTTTT. Protein sequence: CASRPAGGGGTGELFF.